Sequencing of this T cell receptor (beta chain) was carried out in a study of shared clonotypes between healthy human individuals. Germline V lookup: CDR1 DFQATT, CDR2 SNEGSKA (reference sequence). This CDR3 is 11 amino acids long. The V and J ends lost 6 bases and 6 bases respectively, with 11 bases between them. Produced via immunoSEQ multiplex PCR; TCRdb's table is partial and in-frame only. The data hold a few million clones, with approximately 95% observed a single time. Findings and caveats of the study: Non-shared clonotypes had lower generation probabilities than clonotypes shared by all four sorted-subset donors. Large sequencing depth failed to make sorted-subset sequencing complete, rarefaction showed.

Notes on this clone: Antigen: not known. The same CDR3 can be traced to other DNA sequences in this sample.

Sequencing input: naive CD4+ T cells from PBMCs. Subset noted: CD45RA+ positively selected. The chain uses TRBV20-1 and TRBJ1-1; D is uncertain. This TCR derives from a man between 18 and 35 years old in good health. Some clones in this sample may be carry-over from other donors' samples. CDR3 in DNA: TGCAGTGCCCCATTGGGTGCTGAAGCTTTCTTT. The encoded protein is CSAPLGAEAFF.